The 15 T cell receptor beta chains given below trace back to one sample, sequenced in a study of cytomegalovirus exposure and HLA in healthy donors. The PCR contained 60 Vbeta and 13 Jbeta primers. Sequencing was performed with immunoSEQ multiplex PCR; in TCRdb, only in-frame clones are kept and a portion is missing. The sample consists of tens of thousands of clones, roughly 80% of them appearing once. The sample was PBMCs. The receptors originated from a woman aged 18-30 years in good health and CMV-seropositive.

V gene TRBV7-9 combines with J gene TRBJ2-4; D perhaps matches TRBD1 (6 bases). CDR1 is SEHNR, CDR2 FQNEAQ, per germline (reference sequence). Trimming pared 5 bases from V and 7 bases from J, leaving 15 bases between. This CDR3 comprises 14 residues. CDR3 nucleotide sequence: TGTGCCAGCAGCCAAGCAGGGGAGTCGAACATTCAGTACTTC. Encoded protein: CASSQAGESNIQYF.

This chain joins TRBV13 and TRBJ2-5, with 10 positions matching TRBD2. V shed 5 bases, J shed 5 bases, and the junction held 11 bases outside the gene matches. CDR1 is PRHDT and CDR2 is FYEKMQ in the germline V gene (reference sequence). The CDR3 covers 16 residues. CDR3 protein: CASSPRAGGLWETQYF. CDR3 DNA sequence: TGTGCCAGCAGCCCGAGAGCGGGGGGGCTCTGGGAGACCCAGTACTTC.

This clone was picked up a small number of times. The V gene is TRBV5-1, the J gene TRBJ2-1; maybe TRBD1 (6 bases). CDR1 is SGHRS, CDR2 YFSETQ, per germline. The CDR3 runs 14 residues. The V end was cut by 5 bases, the J end by 8 bases, with 17 bases between. The DNA of the CDR3 is TGCGCCAGCAGTAAGCAGGGGTTGTGGGATGAGCAGTTCTTC. This gives the protein CASSKQGLWDEQFF.

In regard to this clone: Other nucleotide sequences from this sample produce the same CDR3. The rearrangement links TRBV9 to TRBJ2-4, with D possibly matching TRBD2 (6 bases). CDR1 and CDR2 from the germline V gene are SGDLS and YYNGEE. With 3 bases removed from V and 6 bases from J, the gap between germline ends came to 16 bases. The CDR3 is 15 amino acids. CDR3 sequence: CASSASGGTSNIQYF. CDR3 coding DNA: TGTGCCAGCAGCGCTAGTGGGGGGACCTCAAACATTCAGTACTTC. The full variable domain, with the rest looked up from reference TRBV9 and TRBJ2-4, is DSGVTQTPKHLITATGQRVTLRCSPRSGDLSVYWYQQSLDQGLQFLIQYYNGEERAKGNILERFSAQQFPDLHSELNLSSLELGDSALYFCASSASGGTSNIQYFGAGTRLSVL.

This sequence joins TRBV5-1 and TRBJ2-7; D might be TRBD1 (6 bases). Trimming cost V 5 bases and J 0 bases, with 12 bases left between them. The CDR3 totals 14 residues. Per germline, CDR1 SGHRS and CDR2 YFSETQ. The CDR3 DNA reads as TGCGCCAGCAGGATACAGGGTAGCTCCTACGAGCAGTACTTC. Residues: CASRIQGSSYEQYF.

This clone was counted a single time. The chain carries TRBV5-6 and TRBJ1-2, with D possibly being TRBD1 (6 bases). The V gene lost 2 bases and the J gene lost 5 bases, with 10 bases spanning the gap. The CDR3 runs 13 residues. Germline loops: CDR1 SGHDT, CDR2 YYEEEE. The CDR3 bases are TGTGCCAGCAGCTTACCCGGACAGTATGGCTACACCTTC. As protein: CASSLPGQYGYTF. The full variable domain, completed using reference TRBV5-6 and TRBJ1-2, is DAGVTQSPTHLIKTRGQQVTLRCSPKSGHDTVSWYQQALGQGPQFIFQYYEEEERQRGNFPDRFSGHQFPNYSSELNVNALLLGDSALYLCASSLPGQYGYTFGSGTRLTVV.

The V call is TRBV2, the J call TRBJ1-4, with a weak D call TRBD1 (5 bases). The CDR3 has 16 amino acids. Germline V gene sequence: CDR1 SNHLY, CDR2 FYNNEI. V was shortened by 6 bases and J by 8 bases, with 22 bases between the two germline ends. The DNA of the CDR3 is TGTGCCAGCAGGCCCGCGCAGGGAATGGCCGAGGAAAAACTGTTTTTT. As protein: CASRPAQGMAEEKLFF.

V and J are TRBV9 and TRBJ1-4; D is possibly TRBD1 (6 bases). Germline lookup yields CDR1 SGDLS and CDR2 YYNGEE. This CDR3 has 14 amino acids. Between the trimmed V and J ends, which lost 3 bases and 2 bases, there was a span of 8 bases. The CDR3 loop is CASSGTDTNEKLFF. The CDR3 region has the DNA TGTGCCAGCAGCGGGACAGATACTAATGAAAAACTGTTTTTT.

The chain couples TRBV9 to TRBJ1-1; D is unclear. The V end was cut by 3 bases, the J end by 2 bases, with 11 bases between. This CDR3 region has 14 residues. Germline V gene lookup returns CDR1 SGDLS and CDR2 YYNGEE. The CDR3 protein is CASSAHYPNTEAFF. CDR3 nucleotide sequence: TGTGCCAGCAGCGCACATTATCCAAACACTGAAGCTTTCTTT. Filled out from reference TRBV9 and TRBJ1-1, the complete variable domain reads DSGVTQTPKHLITATGQRVTLRCSPRSGDLSVYWYQQSLDQGLQFLIQYYNGEERAKGNILERFSAQQFPDLHSELNLSSLELGDSALYFCASSAHYPNTEAFFGQGTRLTVV.

The CDR3 spells CATSRGDRGSSGRAWTGELFF. In DNA form, the CDR3 reads TGTGCCACCAGCAGAGGGGACAGGGGTTCTAGCGGGAGGGCCTGGACCGGGGAGCTGTTTTTT. J is TRBJ2-2 and V is TRBV15; TRBD2 agrees at 12 bases. Germline V gives CDR1 LNHNV, CDR2 YYDKDF (reference sequence). The CDR3 sequence is 21 residues long. Trimming removed 1 base from V and 5 bases from J; junction bases left unmatched: 17.

The chain has TRBV13 and TRBJ2-7, with TRBD2 matching 8 bases. The CDR3 totals 15 residues. The junction had 9 bases not matched to a gene; V was cut back by 5 bases and J by 3 bases. Germline V gene data show CDR1 as PRHDT and CDR2 as FYEKMQ (reference sequence). CDR3 loop: CASSPGLVSHYEQYF. CDR3 nucleotides: TGTGCCAGCAGCCCGGGACTAGTCAGTCACTACGAGCAGTACTTC.

The chain uses TRBV5-6 and TRBJ2-5; D is perhaps TRBD2 (6 bases). The CDR3 has 16 amino acids. Germline V gene data show CDR1 as SGHDT and CDR2 as YYEEEE. Trimming shortened V by 0 bases and J by 1 base, and 13 bases separated the two germline ends. The CDR3 DNA sequence: TGTGCCAGCAGCTTGGAACTGGGGAGGCCCCAAGAGACCCAGTACTTC. It yields the protein CASSLELGRPQETQYF. The full variable domain, its missing parts supplied by reference TRBV5-6 and TRBJ2-5, is DAGVTQSPTHLIKTRGQQVTLRCSPKSGHDTVSWYQQALGQGPQFIFQYYEEEERQRGNFPDRFSGHQFPNYSSELNVNALLLGDSALYLCASSLELGRPQETQYFGPGTRLLVL.

The chain recombines TRBV6-1 with TRBJ2-7; TRBD1 might be the D (6 bases). Germline V gene data show CDR1 as MNHNS and CDR2 as SASEGT. CDR3 length: 14 residues. V was cut by 4 bases and J by 4 bases, with 14 bases left in between. The CDR3 DNA sequence: TGTGCCAGCAGTGTTAGGGACACCAAATACGAGCAGTACTTC. Its translation: CASSVRDTKYEQYF.

The V gene is TRBV5-4, the J gene TRBJ2-5; D is unclear. The CDR3 is 15 amino acids. From germline, CDR1 is SGHNT and CDR2 YYREEE (reference sequence). V lost 4 bases, J lost 1 base, and 14 bases lay in between. The CDR3 reads CASSDPSVSQETQYF. CDR3 nucleotide sequence: TGTGCCAGCAGCGATCCGAGTGTCTCCCAAGAGACCCAGTACTTC.

V usage is TRBV7-2 and J usage is TRBJ2-5; D may be TRBD2 (6 bases). CDR3 length: 15 residues. V was shortened by 3 bases and J by 2 bases, with 13 bases between the two germline ends. Per germline, CDR1 SGHTA and CDR2 FQGNSA. In DNA, the CDR3 is TGTGCCAGCAGCTTGGGAACCGGACTACAAGAGACCCAGTACTTC. Translation: CASSLGTGLQETQYF.